This TCR beta chain is drawn from a study of blood T cell repertoires in COVID-19. Study-wide background: T cells, B-cell-depleted T cells, or PBMCs supplied cDNA or gDNA.

V lost 3 bases and J lost 7; bases outside the gene matches: 1. The CDR3 has 14 amino acids. Germline lookup yields CDR1 MRHNA and CDR2 SNTAGT. Profiled with immunoSEQ multiplex PCR; TCRdb holds only in-frame clones, not every one. This sample has fewer than 450,000 clones, with roughly 91% found just once. Recruits, aged about 18 to 95 years, lived in 24 US areas. Donors were grouped by their self-reported clinical history. Material for sequencing was PBMCs or T cells enriched from blood (not recorded which). The rearrangement links TRBV6-4 to TRBJ2-1; 12 nucleotides align to TRBD2. This TCR came from a man between 18 and 29 years old who had recovered from COVID-19. CDR3 nucleotide sequence: TGTGCCAGCAGTGAGCTAGCGGGAGGGAATGAGCAGTTCTTC. It specifies CASSELAGGNEQFF.